This T cell receptor beta chain was sequenced during a study of T cell repertoires in cytomegalovirus infection. Overall study context: Public signatures in TCR beta pointed to CMV infection and matching HLA type.

Study-wide results and limits: HLA-C-restricted CMV-specific TCR beta clonotypes prevailed in the ex vivo response. Cumulative public TCR beta family frequency identified CMV carriers with the relevant HLA.

MiXCR, run by TCRdb on the reads, gives a single entry per CDR3 protein. The top ten hold around a sixth of the sample, which has about 160,000 distinct CDR3 sequences, under 20% seen once. Worth noting for this clonotype: No antigen is known for it.

The V segment lost 4 bases and the J segment 2 bases; nucleotides outside the gene matches: 5. There are 14 residues in the CDR3. V and J are TRBV12-3 or TRBV12-4 and TRBJ2-7; 7 nucleotides line up with TRBD1. The sequence came from a human donor in good health (CMV status not recorded). Some clones in this sample may be carry-over from other donors' samples. Sequenced input: CD8+ T cells from PBMCs. CDR3 sequence: CASSSGTVTYEQYF. CDR3 nucleotides: TGTGCCAGCAGTTCCGGGACAGTCACCTACGAGCAGTACTTC.